These T cell receptor beta chains were read from a single sample in a study of cytomegalovirus exposure and HLA in healthy donors. Generated by immunoSEQ multiplex PCR, the TCRdb table keeps only in-frame clones and is missing some. The sample contains about 130,000 clones, 81% of which appear only once. Sequenced input: PBMCs. These receptors came from a man in his late teens or twenties in good health and CMV-seronegative. The CDR3 runs from the conserved cysteine through the conserved F or W. D genes are given only for firm matches. Clone size appears in some rows only: once, few, many, or a class for an expanded clone.

v_gene	d_gene	j_gene	abundance	CDR3aa	CDR3nt
TRBV27	TRBD1	TRBJ1-2	.	CASSPTTGSYGYTF	TGTGCCAGCAGTCCGACGACAGGGTCCTATGGCTACACCTTC
TRBV15	.	TRBJ1-5	.	CATSRDRGQPQHF	TGTGCCACCAGCAGAGATAGGGGTCAGCCCCAGCATTTT
TRBV4-3	TRBD1	TRBJ1-2	.	CASSQEGRDRVRYTF	TGCGCCAGCAGCCAAGAGGGGCGGGACAGGGTACGCTACACCTTC
TRBV7-9	TRBD2	TRBJ2-3	.	CASSIGGLAGGFDTQYF	TGTGCCAGCAGCATAGGGGGACTAGCGGGGGGCTTTGATACGCAGTATTTT
TRBV4-3	.	TRBJ1-2	once	CASSQERRSGYGYTF	TGCGCCAGCAGCCAAGAAAGAAGGAGTGGCTATGGCTACACCTTC
TRBV5-1	.	TRBJ2-7	.	CASSLDYRPAYEQYF	TGCGCCAGCAGCTTGGATTATCGTCCAGCCTACGAGCAGTACTTC
TRBV4-1	.	TRBJ1-6	.	CASRPTSSYNSPLHF	TGCGCCAGCAGACCGACTAGCTCCTATAATTCACCCCTCCACTTT
TRBV28	.	TRBJ2-1	.	CASMAGSYNEQFF	TGTGCCAGCATGGCAGGCTCTTACAATGAGCAGTTCTTC
TRBV6-1	TRBD2	TRBJ2-5	.	CASSGQGGRETQYF	TGTGCCAGCAGCGGGCAGGGAGGGCGAGAGACCCAGTACTTC
TRBV5-4	.	TRBJ1-1	.	CASSLVGVNTEAFF	TGTGCCAGCAGCTTGGTAGGAGTAAACACTGAAGCTTTCTTT
TRBV4-3	.	TRBJ1-4	.	CASSLSTGRNEKLFF	TGCGCCAGCAGCCTATCGACTGGGAGGAATGAAAAACTGTTTTTT
TRBV7-9	.	TRBJ1-3	.	CASKLPSVNSGNTIYF	TGTGCCAGCAAGCTACCCAGCGTTAACTCTGGAAACACCATATATTTT
TRBV5-8	.	TRBJ1-5	.	CATRQGLSNQPQHF	TGTGCTACTAGGCAGGGGCTTAGCAATCAGCCCCAGCATTTT
TRBV6-6	.	TRBJ1-2	.	CASDEGRIEYGYTF	TGTGCCAGCGACGAGGGCAGAATCGAATATGGCTACACCTTC
TRBV25-1	.	TRBJ2-1	.	CASSRGYNEQFF	TGTGCCAGCAGTCGGGGTTACAATGAGCAGTTCTTC
TRBV9	TRBD1	TRBJ2-7	.	CASSSTGQGSYEQYF	TGTGCCAGCAGCAGTACGGGACAGGGGAGCTACGAGCAGTACTTC
TRBV5-5	.	TRBJ1-2	.	CASSLELLYGYTF	TGTGCCAGCAGCTTGGAACTACTCTATGGCTACACCTTC
TRBV4-3	.	TRBJ2-7	.	CASSQVSGREQYF	TGCGCCAGCAGCCAAGTATCTGGGCGCGAGCAGTACTTC
TRBV27	.	TRBJ1-1	.	CASSLNAGGPTEAFF	TGTGCCAGCAGTCTCAACGCCGGCGGGCCCACTGAAGCTTTCTTT
TRBV9	TRBD1	TRBJ1-5	.	CASSVGQGAGPQHF	TGTGCCAGCAGCGTAGGACAGGGGGCTGGGCCCCAGCATTTT
TRBV5-1	TRBD1	TRBJ1-2	.	CASSLARGTVSGYTF	TGCGCCAGCAGCTTGGCCCGGGGGACAGTAAGCGGCTACACCTTC
TRBV5-1	TRBD2	TRBJ2-3	.	CASSKAGGYDTQYF	TGCGCCAGCAGCAAAGCGGGGGGGTACGATACGCAGTATTTT
TRBV18	.	TRBJ1-4	.	CASSTRGNTPNEKLFF	TGTGCCAGCTCTACACGGGGGAACACACCTAATGAAAAACTGTTTTTT
TRBV5-4	.	TRBJ2-7	.	CASKKISDSQLQYF	TGTGCCAGCAAAAAAATATCGGACAGCCAGCTGCAGTACTTC
TRBV7-6	TRBD1	TRBJ1-5	.	CASSPGTGNQPQHF	TGTGCCAGCAGCCCGGGGACAGGCAATCAGCCCCAGCATTTT
TRBV30	.	TRBJ2-7	.	CAWREPGLLYEQYF	TGTGCCTGGAGGGAACCGGGACTCCTCTACGAGCAGTACTTC
TRBV29-1	.	TRBJ1-1	.	CSVSPLRLAGRTTEAFF	TGCAGCGTTTCCCCCCTAAGACTTGCAGGGAGGACCACTGAAGCTTTCTTT
TRBV6-1	TRBD2	TRBJ2-1	.	CASSEGWGGYNEQFF	TGTGCCAGCAGTGAAGGGTGGGGGGGTTACAATGAGCAGTTCTTC
TRBV11-2	.	TRBJ1-5	.	CASSFAGQNQPQHF	TGTGCCAGCAGCTTCGCTGGACAGAATCAGCCCCAGCATTTT
TRBV9	TRBD2	TRBJ2-2	.	CASSVIGAGVTGELFF	TGTGCCAGCAGCGTAATAGGAGCGGGGGTTACCGGGGAGCTGTTTTTT
TRBV11-2	TRBD1	TRBJ2-7	.	CASSYNNRGASEQYF	TGTGCCAGCAGCTACAACAACAGGGGCGCGAGTGAGCAGTACTTC
TRBV7-8	TRBD2	TRBJ2-5	.	CASSQPSGGQETQYF	TGTGCCAGCAGCCAACCTAGCGGGGGCCAAGAGACCCAGTACTTC
TRBV19	.	TRBJ2-3	.	CASIGLTGVGTQYF	TGTGCCAGTATCGGATTAACCGGGGTGGGAACGCAGTATTTT
TRBV4-3	.	TRBJ1-2	.	CASSQDPGYYGYTF	TGCGCCAGCAGCCAAGATCCGGGTTACTATGGCTACACCTTC
TRBV9	TRBD1	TRBJ2-7	.	CASSVAGTGNQNEQYF	TGTGCCAGCAGCGTAGCCGGGACAGGGAATCAAAACGAGCAGTACTTC
TRBV6-1	.	TRBJ1-2	.	CASTRNYGYTF	TGTGCCAGCACTCGGAACTATGGCTACACCTTC
TRBV4-1	.	TRBJ2-3	.	CASSQGAGSMTDTQYF	TGCGCCAGCAGCCAAGGGGCAGGAAGTATGACAGATACGCAGTATTTT
TRBV15	TRBD1	TRBJ1-6	.	CATSAGTGESPLHF	TGTGCCACCAGCGCCGGGACAGGGGAATCACCCCTCCACTTT
TRBV29-1	TRBD2	TRBJ2-4	.	CSATIAGAGDIQYF	TGCAGCGCCACGATAGCGGGGGCGGGAGACATTCAGTACTTC
TRBV2	TRBD1	TRBJ1-4	.	CASSRTGDEKLFF	TGTGCCAGCAGTCGGACAGGGGATGAAAAACTGTTTTTT
TRBV5-1	.	TRBJ2-7	few	CASSLVTRSSYEQYF	TGCGCCAGCAGCTTGGTTACGAGGAGCTCCTACGAGCAGTACTTC